These T cell receptor beta chains were read from a single sample in a study of blood T cell repertoires in COVID-19. Assay: immunoSEQ multiplex PCR; the TCRdb copy retains only in-frame clones and omits some. The sample holds roughly 250,000 clones, 80% to 90% seen once. Sequencing used peripheral blood. These receptor sequences come from a woman in her 70s with acute or convalescent COVID-19. Each CDR3 is given with its conserved first and last residue. Each record gives: D gene, clone size, J gene, V gene, CDR3 protein, CDR3 DNA. A D gene is named only where the DNA matches it firmly. Clone size is given for some rows only: seen once, a few or many times, or a class if the clone is expanded.

d_call: TRBD2; clone_size: .; j_call: TRBJ2-3; v_call: TRBV5-4; cdr3_aa: CASSGLAGPRGTDTQYF; cdr3_nt: TGTGCCAGCAGCGGACTAGCGGGGCCTCGGGGCACAGATACGCAGTATTTT
d_call: .; clone_size: .; j_call: TRBJ1-6; v_call: TRBV12-3/TRBV12-4; cdr3_aa: CASSLLGAPLHF; cdr3_nt: TGTGCCAGCAGTTTGTTAGGGGCACCCCTCCACTTT
d_call: .; clone_size: .; j_call: TRBJ1-3; v_call: TRBV30; cdr3_aa: CAWRALTGNTIYF; cdr3_nt: TGTGCCTGGAGAGCCCTTACTGGAAACACCATATATTTT
d_call: TRBD1; clone_size: .; j_call: TRBJ2-2; v_call: TRBV7-2; cdr3_aa: CASSLQTGGPGELFF; cdr3_nt: TGTGCCAGCAGCCTACAGACAGGGGGGCCCGGGGAGCTGTTTTTT
d_call: .; clone_size: .; j_call: TRBJ1-1; v_call: TRBV7-2; cdr3_aa: CASSLAVVNTEAFF; cdr3_nt: TGTGCCAGCAGCTTAGCCGTCGTGAACACTGAAGCTTTCTTT
d_call: .; clone_size: .; j_call: TRBJ2-3; v_call: TRBV19; cdr3_aa: CASSIPGSTSDTQYF; cdr3_nt: TGTGCCAGTAGTATCCCGGGTAGTACCTCAGATACGCAGTATTTT
d_call: .; clone_size: .; j_call: TRBJ2-5; v_call: TRBV27; cdr3_aa: CASSSAGPSSQYF; cdr3_nt: TGTGCCAGCAGTTCCGCGGGACCCTCCAGTCAGTACTTC
d_call: TRBD2; clone_size: few; j_call: TRBJ2-3; v_call: TRBV6-5; cdr3_aa: CASSWTSGGADTQYF; cdr3_nt: TGTGCCAGCAGCTGGACTAGCGGGGGGGCCGATACGCAGTATTTT
d_call: TRBD1; clone_size: .; j_call: TRBJ1-2; v_call: TRBV24-1; cdr3_aa: CATSEVGQGYGYTF; cdr3_nt: TGTGCCACCAGTGAAGTGGGACAGGGCTATGGCTACACCTTC
d_call: TRBD1; clone_size: .; j_call: TRBJ1-5; v_call: TRBV28; cdr3_aa: CASSQPGQGWDQPQHF; cdr3_nt: TGTGCCAGCAGTCAACCGGGACAGGGGTGGGATCAGCCCCAGCATTTT
d_call: .; clone_size: .; j_call: TRBJ2-7; v_call: TRBV4-3; cdr3_aa: CASSQAGNRRYEQYF; cdr3_nt: TGCGCCAGCAGCCAAGCGGGGAATCGGCGCTACGAGCAGTACTTC
d_call: TRBD1; clone_size: once; j_call: TRBJ2-2; v_call: TRBV13; cdr3_aa: CASSRVPGQANTGELFF; cdr3_nt: TGTGCCAGCAGCCGTGTTCCGGGACAGGCGAACACCGGGGAGCTGTTTTTT
d_call: .; clone_size: .; j_call: TRBJ1-5; v_call: TRBV6-4; cdr3_aa: CASSPDPSRGQPQHF; cdr3_nt: TGTGCCAGCAGTCCCGATCCATCTAGGGGTCAGCCCCAGCATTTT
d_call: .; clone_size: .; j_call: TRBJ1-5; v_call: TRBV28; cdr3_aa: CASRLTGIRNQPQHF; cdr3_nt: TGTGCCAGCAGACTTACAGGGATCCGCAATCAGCCCCAGCATTTT
d_call: TRBD1; clone_size: .; j_call: TRBJ1-2; v_call: TRBV7-2; cdr3_aa: CASSLNRGRIHGYTF; cdr3_nt: TGTGCCAGCAGCCTAAACAGGGGGCGCATCCACGGCTACACCTTC
d_call: .; clone_size: .; j_call: TRBJ2-7; v_call: TRBV6-2/TRBV6-3; cdr3_aa: CASSYSAGKSYEQYF; cdr3_nt: TGTGCCAGCAGTTACTCGGCAGGGAAGTCCTACGAGCAGTACTTC
d_call: TRBD2; clone_size: few; j_call: TRBJ2-7; v_call: TRBV7-2; cdr3_aa: CASSLVSGLVGEQYF; cdr3_nt: TGTGCCAGCAGCTTAGTGTCGGGACTAGTAGGCGAGCAGTACTTC
d_call: .; clone_size: .; j_call: TRBJ1-6; v_call: TRBV5-4; cdr3_aa: CASSLQSSYNSPLHF; cdr3_nt: TGTGCCAGCAGCTTACAGAGCTCCTATAATTCACCCCTCCACTTT
d_call: TRBD2; clone_size: .; j_call: TRBJ2-3; v_call: TRBV9; cdr3_aa: CASSWGGDPTDTQYF; cdr3_nt: TGTGCCAGCAGCTGGGGAGGGGATCCCACAGATACGCAGTATTTT
d_call: .; clone_size: .; j_call: TRBJ1-5; v_call: TRBV27; cdr3_aa: CASSSYSNQPQHF; cdr3_nt: TGTGCCAGCAGTTCTTATAGCAATCAGCCCCAGCATTTT